This TCR beta chain is drawn from a study of identifying expanded T cells in peripheral blood. Study results and caveats: Variance in clone template counts between roughly two-week samples significantly increased with total template count across all healthy donors. Technical replicates showed roughly 1.2 changed clones; approximately 2 weeks around 15; four weeks 19.

No infections or other immune events were documented during collection. TCRdb keeps only in-frame clones here, not all; method: immunoSEQ multiplex PCR. This table has about 94,000 clones, 88% appearing once. A word on this clone: Antigen unknown.

Germline lookup yields CDR1 SGHRS and CDR2 YFSETQ. Trimming at V came to 0 bases and at J to 1 base, leaving 6 bases not matched to a gene. The CDR3 contains 16 residues. This chain links TRBV5-1 with TRBJ1-1; 7 positions match TRBD1. The sequenced sample consisted of blood. The receptor was isolated from a person aged 18-69 years in good health. CDR3 in amino acids: CASSLGIRQGNTEAFF. CDR3 DNA sequence: TGCGCCAGCAGCTTGGGAATTAGACAGGGGAACACTGAAGCTTTCTTT.